Each of the 4 T cell receptor beta chains below was sequenced from the same sample in a study of T cells in women clearing cervical HPV infection. Using immunoSEQ multiplex PCR, the repertoire was profiled, and TCRdb retains in-frame clones only, with some absent. Its listing shows fewer than 35,000 clones. Specimen: blood buffy coat. Source of these receptors: a woman between 18 and 70 years old with a cervical HPV16 infection that either progressed to CIN3+ or cleared (not recorded which).

Of note for this clone: The read finishes 3 residues shy of the CDR3 end, and the germline J gene is used to complete it. The chain joins TRBV6-2 or TRBV6-3 to TRBJ1-6; D is uncertain. Germline V CDR1 and CDR2: MNHEY, SVGEGT. The CDR3 covers 15 residues. Trimming removed 2 bases at V and 8 bases at J, with 13 bases between. CDR3 sequence: CASSYDSRRDSPLHF. Incomplete CDR3 DNA: TGTGCCAGCAGTTACGATAGTCGTAGGGATTCACCC.

About this clone itself: The sequenced fragment ends 3 residues before the CDR3 boundary, so the rest is inferred from the germline J gene. The chain recombines TRBV18 with TRBJ2-1, with 14 bases lining up with TRBD2. V gave up 0 bases and J gave up 8 bases; unmatched junction bases: 0. Per the germline V gene, CDR1 is KGHSH and CDR2 is LQKENI. CDR3 length: 15 residues. CDR3 DNA (partial): TGTGCCAGCTCACCACCGGGACTAGCGGGGGATGAG. Its translation is CASSPPGLAGDE. The complete CDR3 protein is CASSPPGLAGDEQFF.

As concerns this clone: With the read ending 3 residues before the CDR3 end, the germline J gene is used to fill in that end. The chain carries TRBV5-1 and TRBJ2-5; 7 positions agree with TRBD2. Germline assignment: CDR1 SGHRS and CDR2 YFSETQ. V trimming: 3 bases; J trimming: 5 bases; junction bases outside the gene matches: 10. The CDR3 contains 15 residues. The CDR3 here is CASSSDSGSAETQYF. The CDR3 bases that were read are TGCGCCAGCAGCTCGGATAGCGGGTCCGCGGAGACC.

The part of the CDR3 DNA that was read is TGCGCCAGCAGCTCGGGACAGGGACAAGAGACC. This sequence encodes CASSSGQGQET. The CDR3 as a whole reads CASSSGQGQETQYF. V usage is TRBV5-1 and J usage is TRBJ2-5, with 9 bases aligning to TRBD1. The read stops 3 residues short of the end of the CDR3; the missing end is completed from the germline J gene. The CDR3 runs to 14 residues. Germline V lookup: CDR1 SGHRS, CDR2 YFSETQ. V lost 3 bases to trimming and J lost 2 bases; unmatched junction nucleotides: 2.